This T cell receptor (beta chain) was documented in a study of T-cell memory formation after mild COVID-19. General study points: CD4+ contracting clones were found mainly in CM and EM, and CD8+ ones in EMRA. Clonal second-wave expansions that peaked on day 37 had unconfirmed SARS-CoV-2 specificity. Whereas later expanders leaned CD4+, clones contracting day 15 to 85 showed a balanced CD4/CD8 makeup.

Germline lookup yields CDR1 MGHRA and CDR2 YSYEKL. The germline V and J ends were trimmed by 1 base and 0 bases, with 12 bases remaining between them. The CDR3 is 17 amino acids. There are a few counts of this clonotype. The antigen remains undetermined. From 5'RACE with constant-segment primers came TCR alpha and TCR beta cDNA libraries that carried sample barcodes and UMIs. TCRdb reprocessed the 5' RACE reads with MiXCR, giving one entry per CDR3 protein. The sample includes under 200,000 distinct CDR3 sequences, 25% to 40% seen only once; the top ten take around 12%. This clonotype was obtained from an adult woman who had mild COVID-19 (a few samples of this study predate the infection). Cell type and time point are not known. V usage is TRBV4-1 and J usage is TRBJ2-2; D unclear. The specimen sequenced was PBMCs or a T cell subset sorted from them (not recorded which). As DNA, the CDR3 is TGCGCCAGCAGCCAAGGGCTAGTGGACGCGAACACCGGGGAGCTGTTTTTT. It is translated as CASSQGLVDANTGELFF.